This is a list of T cell receptor beta chains from one sample in a study of blood T cells in healthy people across ages. Using its own MiXCR run on the 5' RACE reads, TCRdb lists one record per CDR3 protein. The table includes approximately 1.5 million distinct CDR3 sequences, roughly two fifths detected once. The material sequenced was blood. These receptors were obtained from a woman under 30 in good health. CDR3s leave out the opening cysteine and the closing phenylalanine or tryptophan. Each record gives: J gene, CDR3 length, V gene, D gene, clone size, CDR3 protein. A D gene is named only where the DNA matches it firmly. Size is stated for part of the rows, as once, few or many counts, or as a class when the clone is expanded.

TRBJ1-5 14 TRBV6-6 TRBD1 few ASNNRGGYSNQPQH
TRBJ2-7 12 TRBV20-1 TRBD2 few SAPTSGRPYEQY
TRBJ1-1 11 TRBV12-3/TRBV12-4 TRBD1 NA ASNPGGNTEAF
TRBJ1-2 11 TRBV5-6 NA few ASSPSSGGGYT
TRBJ2-1 14 TRBV9 TRBD1 NA VSSLTGTGDDNEQF
TRBJ2-7 12 TRBV28 NA NA ASSFTGVVNEQY
TRBJ2-1 12 TRBV20-1 TRBD2 NA SARTSGSLDEQF
TRBJ1-1 12 TRBV7-2 NA NA ASSASRENTEAF
TRBJ2-1 11 TRBV7-9 NA NA ASSWVGYNEQF
TRBJ2-3 13 TRBV12-3/TRBV12-4 TRBD1 few ASKRGQGSTDTQY
TRBJ2-5 13 TRBV7-2 TRBD1 NA ASSLALGQQETQY
TRBJ2-3 12 TRBV20-1 NA few SAIRGLRTDTQY
NA 9 TRBV10-3 NA NA AVSEYYEQY
TRBJ2-1 14 TRBV20-1 NA few SAARARVNYIDEQF
TRBJ2-1 16 TRBV7-2 NA NA ASSSFELGVAGYNEQF
TRBJ1-2 11 TRBV5-1 NA many ASSLSQRSGYT
TRBJ2-3 14 TRBV3-1 NA NA ASSQDLTGSTDTQY
TRBJ2-5 10 TRBV6-2/TRBV6-3 NA NA ASSYSAGTQY
TRBJ1-2 11 TRBV9 NA NA ASSVGTNYGYI
NA 14 TRBV20-1 TRBD1 few SARDPRGPIHHEQY
TRBJ2-7 15 TRBV7-8 TRBD2 NA ASSLPTWTSAAYEQY
TRBJ2-7 11 TRBV7-3 NA NA ASSSSAGYEQY
TRBJ1-2 9 TRBV29-1 NA few SVGQTNGYT
TRBJ1-6 11 TRBV29-1 TRBD1 NA SVKDRDNSPLH
TRBJ2-5 12 TRBV7-9 NA NA ASSLAQGKKTQY
TRBJ2-3 12 TRBV29-1 NA NA SVDGPSSTDTQY
TRBJ2-1 11 TRBV7-9 NA NA ADSLVAAREQF
TRBJ2-5 13 TRBV12-3/TRBV12-4 NA NA ASSLGSGVGETQY
TRBJ1-2 11 TRBV20-1 NA few SVAGEGLYGYT
TRBJ2-3 13 TRBV18 TRBD1 NA ASTLQGAITDTQY
TRBJ1-2 13 TRBV27 TRBD1 NA ASSSRGTGRYGYT
TRBJ2-6 21 TRBV21-1 NA few ASSKAERVRGPKDSSGANVLT
TRBJ1-2 11 TRBV12-3/TRBV12-4 TRBD1 NA ASRPGQATGYT
TRBJ2-5 15 TRBV7-2 TRBD2 NA ASSLVGTSGMYNEQY
TRBJ2-7 11 TRBV10-3 TRBD2 NA AYGDLAGDEQY
TRBJ2-3 19 TRBV11-3 TRBD2 few ASSLGYYRGGRRPNTDTQY
TRBJ2-1 10 TRBV4-1 NA NA ASSQGRETQF
TRBJ1-1 12 TRBV29-1 NA NA SVDALTTSTEAF
TRBJ1-2 11 TRBV20-1 TRBD1 few SANYRGSYGYT
TRBJ1-2 12 TRBV5-1 NA NA ASSAGRGGDGYT
TRBJ1-2 11 TRBV6-2/TRBV6-3 NA NA ASSPRDVYGYT
TRBJ2-7 12 TRBV12-3/TRBV12-4 NA once ASSLSDPFTKQY
TRBJ1-5 17 TRBV4-1 NA NA ASSQSPRRGPYSNQPQH
TRBJ1-2 14 TRBV4-3 NA few ASSQDLDRTNYGYT
TRBJ2-7 12 TRBV6-5 NA few ASSYRQRGYEQY
TRBJ2-5 16 TRBV20-1 TRBD2 once SAQAISVPSGGLETQY
TRBJ1-5 13 TRBV6-1 NA NA ASIGRVSGDQPQH
TRBJ2-7 14 TRBV28 NA NA ASSPSPGPGQYEQY